These 19 T cell receptor beta chains were sequenced from one sample in a study of Graves' ophthalmopathy and Graves' hyperthyroidism. The study amplified TCR beta CDR3 regions using RNA transcripts. Following a first-round RT-PCR that used HTBI primers, a second-round multiplex PCR was carried out. Each CDR3 protein gets one entry after TCRdb re-called the multiplex PCR reads with MiXCR. Here the sample spans over a million distinct CDR3 sequences, less than 45% being singletons. The sequenced material came from peripheral blood or thyroid tissue (not recorded which). The receptor source for this set is an adult man with Graves' hyperthyroidism.

In the case of this clonotype: A junction boundary mismatches the germline segment, possibly from a read error. The chain uses TRBV7-2 and TRBJ2-7; 9 positions agree with TRBD1. CDR1 is SGHTA and CDR2 is FQGNSA in the germline V gene. The CDR3 is 16 amino acids. The CDR3 reads CASSQYLTGGSYEQYF. In DNA, the CDR3 is TGCGCCAGCAGCCAATACCTGACAGGGGGTTCCTACGAGCAGTACTTC.

This chain links TRBV18 with TRBJ1-5; 10 bases fit TRBD1. Germline V gene data show CDR1 as KGHSH and CDR2 as LQKENI. The CDR3 runs to 14 residues. The J segment lost 13 bases and the V segment lost 3 bases, leaving 9 bases of the junction unmatched. The CDR3 sequence is CASSPGQGDGTQHF. DNA of the CDR3: TGTGCCAGCTCACCTGGACAGGGGGATGGAACGCAGCATTTT.

This clonotype was detected ten times or more. The chain combines TRBV5-1 with TRBJ1-5; D gene uncertain. V was clipped by 0 bases and J by 0 bases, with 7 bases between them. CDR3 length equals 15 residues. Germline-derived CDR1 and CDR2 are SGHRS and YFSETQ. For the CDR3, the DNA is TGCGCCAGCAGCTTGGATGGATTTAGCAATCAGCCCCAGCATTTT. Its translation is CASSLDGFSNQPQHF.

This clonotype occurred many times. The junction differs from germline at one of its ends, possibly a read error. The chain carries TRBV20-1 and TRBJ2-7; tentatively, D is TRBD2 (6 bases). The germline V gene has CDR1 DFQATT and CDR2 SNEGSKA (reference sequence). This CDR3 is built from 15 residues. The CDR3 region has the DNA TGCAGTGCCAGAGCCTTGGGACTTTCCTCCTACGAGCAGTACTTC. This sequence encodes CSARALGLSSYEQYF.

The gene calls are TRBV7-9 and TRBJ1-2, with D unclear. Germline CDR1 reads SEHNR; CDR2 reads FQNEAQ (reference sequence). The CDR3 is made up of 14 amino acids. V shed 3 bases and J shed 8 bases, with 16 bases lying between them. DNA of the CDR3: TGTGCCAGCAGCTTGGGCCCCGGAGGCCTCGGCTACACCTTC. Its translation: CASSLGPGGLGYTF.

This clonotype was recorded many times. This chain uses TRBV7-6 with TRBJ2-7, with 7 bases identical to TRBD1. This CDR3 spans 15 amino acids. V trimming: 5 bases; J trimming: 3 bases; junction bases outside the gene matches: 10. Germline-derived CDR1 and CDR2 are SGHVS and FNYEAQ. The CDR3, as DNA: TGTGCCAGCAGCATGGGTACAGGGGTCAGCTACGAGCAGTACTTC. This sequence encodes CASSMGTGVSYEQYF.

This clonotype was detected ten times or more. CDR3 DNA: TGTGCCACCAGCAGACCGGGGGGCAGGGGCGACACCGGGGAGCTGTTTTTT. Its protein product is CATSRPGGRGDTGELFF. The chain couples TRBV15 to TRBJ2-2, with TRBD2 as a possible D gene (7 bases). Trimming cost V 2 bases and J 3 bases, with 16 bases left between them. The CDR3 runs 17 residues. Germline V gives CDR1 LNHNV, CDR2 YYDKDF (reference sequence).

This clonotype was counted many times. The V gene is TRBV9, the J gene TRBJ1-1; D possibly corresponds to TRBD1 (5 bases). The CDR3 has 15 residues. The V end was cut by 2 bases, the J end by 0 bases, with 11 bases between. CDR1 is SGDLS and CDR2 is YYNGEE in the germline V gene. The CDR3 coding sequence is TGTGCCAGCAGCGTGGATCCAGGGCTGAACACTGAAGCTTTCTTT. This gives the protein CASSVDPGLNTEAFF.

This clonotype was picked up many times. In DNA, the CDR3 is TGTGCCAGCAGCCAAGATTCGACGGGACTCCGCTACGAGCAGTACTTC. As protein: CASSQDSTGLRYEQYF. The genes are TRBV3-1 and TRBJ2-7; tentatively, D is TRBD2 (6 bases). Germline V gene lookup returns CDR1 LGHDT and CDR2 YNNKEL (reference sequence). V gave up 0 bases and J gave up 3 bases, with 15 bases separating them. The CDR3 length is 16 residues.

V gene TRBV3-1 combines with J gene TRBJ2-2; D unresolved. CDR1 and CDR2 from the germline V gene are LGHDT and YNNKEL (reference sequence). The V and J ends lost 2 bases and 5 bases respectively, with 9 bases between them. The CDR3 is 14 amino acids. The CDR3 DNA sequence: TGTGCCAGCAGCCAACAAGATGAAACCGGGGAGCTGTTTTTT. Residues: CASSQQDETGELFF.

Note on this clonotype: This may come from a read error, since a much larger clone is one base off. This rearrangement joins TRBV7-2 to TRBJ2-7; unclear D gene. CDR1 is SGHTA and CDR2 is FQGNSA in the germline V gene. CDR3 size: 15 residues. The CDR3 sequence: CAGSLGVGKGYEQYF. Written as DNA, the CDR3 is TGTGCCGGCAGCTTAGGTGTAGGAAAGGGCTACGAGCAGTACTTC.

This rearrangement joins TRBV7-8 to TRBJ1-5, with D tentatively TRBD1 (5 bases). The CDR3 sequence is 14 residues long. Germline V gives CDR1 SGHVS, CDR2 FQNEAQ. V was pared by 5 bases and J by 5 bases, with 13 bases between. The DNA of the CDR3 is TGTGCCAGCAGCCAAGCGGCAGGGCATCAGCCCCAGCATTTT. Translated, it gives CASSQAAGHQPQHF. Together with reference TRBV7-8 and TRBJ1-5, the CDR3 gives the full variable domain: GAGVSQSPRYKVAKRGQDVALRCDPISGHVSLFWYQQALGQGPEFLTYFQNEAQLDKSGLPSDRFFAERPEGSVSTLKIQRTQQEDSAVYLCASSQAAGHQPQHFGDGTRLSIL.

This clonotype was observed at least ten times. This rearrangement joins TRBV7-2 to TRBJ1-4, with 9 bases that match TRBD1. V lost 6 bases, J lost 4 bases, and 9 bases stayed unmatched. The CDR3 is made up of 16 amino acids. From germline, CDR1 is SGHTA and CDR2 FQGNSA. The CDR3 is CASSRAPGQGNEKLFF. In nucleotides, the CDR3 is TGTGCCAGCAGTCGGGCACCGGGACAGGGTAATGAAAAACTGTTTTTT.

This chain uses TRBV29-1 with TRBJ2-2; 13 bases agree with TRBD2. This CDR3 region has 15 residues. With 8 bases clipped from V and 3 bases from J, the junction kept 6 bases outside the gene matches. Germline values: CDR1 SQVTM, CDR2 ANQGSEA. CDR3 sequence reads: CSPQLAGGHTGELFF. The CDR3 nucleotides read TGCAGCCCTCAACTAGCGGGAGGGCACACCGGGGAGCTGTTTTTT.

This clonotype has only a few counts. The V gene is TRBV28, the J gene TRBJ1-1, with 12 positions matching TRBD1. The CDR3 has 15 amino acids. J lost 4 bases, V lost 7 bases, and 7 bases had no gene match. Germline values: CDR1 MDHEN, CDR2 SYDVKM. This chain's CDR3 is CASIGTGGERTEAFF. CDR3 DNA: TGTGCCAGCATCGGGACAGGGGGCGAACGCACTGAAGCTTTCTTT.

This clonotype has at least ten counts. The rearrangement joins TRBV2 to TRBJ1-1, with D unclear. CDR3 size: 11 residues. Germline V gives CDR1 SNHLY, CDR2 FYNNEI. The V end lost 4 bases, the J end lost 5 bases, and 5 bases lay between the germline ends. DNA of the CDR3: TGTGCCAGCAGTGTGGAGACTGAAGCTTTCTTT. Its protein product is CASSVETEAFF.

Ten or more counts support this clonotype. The chain is built from TRBV6-5 and TRBJ1-6; no definite D call. Germline-derived CDR1 and CDR2 are MNHEY and SVGAGI. The V gene lost 0 bases and the J gene lost 9 bases, with 6 bases spanning the gap. The CDR3 covers 13 residues. CDR3 in DNA: TGTGCCAGCAGTTACTCGTGGGGTTCACCCCTCCACTTT. Translation gives CASSYSWGSPLHF.

This clonotype appeared a few times. The rearrangement links TRBV4-1 to TRBJ2-7; D gene ambiguous. V dropped 1 base and J dropped 1 base, with 11 bases sitting between them. The CDR3 runs 15 residues. CDR1 and CDR2 (germline): MGHRA, YSYEKL. The CDR3 coding sequence is TGCGCCAGCAGCCAAGGAAGGGATGTGTCCTACGAGCAGTACTTC. It encodes CASSQGRDVSYEQYF.

CDR3 in amino acids: CASSDSWGLTEAFF. CDR3 nucleotide sequence: TGCGCCAGCAGTGACTCGTGGGGGTTGACTGAAGCTTTCTTT. The V call is TRBV10-2, the J call TRBJ1-1, with TRBD1 as a possible D gene (5 bases). Trimming pared 3 bases from V and 5 bases from J, leaving 13 bases between. The CDR3 covers 14 residues. Germline CDR1 reads WSHSY; CDR2 reads SAAADI.